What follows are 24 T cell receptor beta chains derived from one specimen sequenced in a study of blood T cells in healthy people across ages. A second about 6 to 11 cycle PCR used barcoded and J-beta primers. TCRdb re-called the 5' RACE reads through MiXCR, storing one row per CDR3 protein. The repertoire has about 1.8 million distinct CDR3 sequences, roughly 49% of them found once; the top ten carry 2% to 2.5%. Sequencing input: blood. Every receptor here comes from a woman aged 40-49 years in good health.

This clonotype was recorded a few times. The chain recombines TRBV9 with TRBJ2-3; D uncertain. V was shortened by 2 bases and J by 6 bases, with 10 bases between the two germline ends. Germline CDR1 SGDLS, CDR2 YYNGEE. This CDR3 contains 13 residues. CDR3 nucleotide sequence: TGTGCCAGCAGCGTGGCCCAGGTGGATACGCAGTATTTT. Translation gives CASSVAQVDTQYF.

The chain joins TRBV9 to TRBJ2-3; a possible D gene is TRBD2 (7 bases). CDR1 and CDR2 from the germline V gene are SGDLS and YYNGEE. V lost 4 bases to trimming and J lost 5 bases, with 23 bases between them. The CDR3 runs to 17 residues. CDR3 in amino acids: CASSSRPGGPSGDTQYF. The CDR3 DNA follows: TGTGCCAGCAGCTCCCGTCCCGGGGGGCCCAGTGGAGATACGCAGTATTTT.

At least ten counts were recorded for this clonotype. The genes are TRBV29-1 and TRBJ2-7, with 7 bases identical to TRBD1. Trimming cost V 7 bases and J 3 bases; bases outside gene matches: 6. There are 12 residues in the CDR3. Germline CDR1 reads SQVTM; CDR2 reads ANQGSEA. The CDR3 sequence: CSARDSYYEQYF. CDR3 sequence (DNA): TGCAGCGCCCGGGACAGCTACTACGAGCAGTACTTC.

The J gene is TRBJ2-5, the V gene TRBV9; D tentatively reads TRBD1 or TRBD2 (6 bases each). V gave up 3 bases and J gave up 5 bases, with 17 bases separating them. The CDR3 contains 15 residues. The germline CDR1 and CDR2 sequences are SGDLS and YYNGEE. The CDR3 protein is CASSGEWGAGETQYF. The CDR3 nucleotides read TGTGCCAGCAGCGGTGAATGGGGGGCGGGGGAGACCCAGTACTTC.

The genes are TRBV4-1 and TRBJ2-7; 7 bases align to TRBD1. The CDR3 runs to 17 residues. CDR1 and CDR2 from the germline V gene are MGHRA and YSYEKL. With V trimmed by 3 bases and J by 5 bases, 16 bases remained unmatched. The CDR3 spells CASSHLPGTETPDEQYF. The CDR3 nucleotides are TGCGCCAGCAGCCACCTACCCGGGACAGAAACTCCCGACGAGCAGTACTTC.

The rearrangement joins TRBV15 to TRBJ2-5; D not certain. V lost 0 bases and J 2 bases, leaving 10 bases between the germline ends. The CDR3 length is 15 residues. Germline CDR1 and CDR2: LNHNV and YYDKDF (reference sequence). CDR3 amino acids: CATSRDQGPQETQYF. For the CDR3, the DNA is TGTGCCACCAGCAGAGATCAAGGGCCGCAAGAGACCCAGTACTTC.

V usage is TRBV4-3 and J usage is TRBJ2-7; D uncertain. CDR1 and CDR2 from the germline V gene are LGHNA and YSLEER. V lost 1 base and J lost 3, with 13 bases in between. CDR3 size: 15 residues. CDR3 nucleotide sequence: TGCGCCAGCAGCCAAGCAATTACAGCTCTCTACGAGCAGTACTTC. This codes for CASSQAITALYEQYF.

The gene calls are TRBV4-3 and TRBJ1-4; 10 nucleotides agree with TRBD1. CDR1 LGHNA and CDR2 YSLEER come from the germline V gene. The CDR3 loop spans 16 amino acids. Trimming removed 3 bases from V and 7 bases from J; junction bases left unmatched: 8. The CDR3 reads CASSQVKGTGAEKLFF. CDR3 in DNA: TGCGCCAGCAGCCAGGTCAAAGGGACAGGGGCTGAAAAACTGTTTTTT.

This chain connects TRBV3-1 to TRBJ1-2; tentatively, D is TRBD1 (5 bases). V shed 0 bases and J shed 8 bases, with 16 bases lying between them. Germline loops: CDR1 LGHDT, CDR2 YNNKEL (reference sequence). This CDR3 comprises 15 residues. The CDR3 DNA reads TGTGCCAGCAGCCAAGATAGGGATTTAGGGGACGGCTACACCTTC. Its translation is CASSQDRDLGDGYTF.

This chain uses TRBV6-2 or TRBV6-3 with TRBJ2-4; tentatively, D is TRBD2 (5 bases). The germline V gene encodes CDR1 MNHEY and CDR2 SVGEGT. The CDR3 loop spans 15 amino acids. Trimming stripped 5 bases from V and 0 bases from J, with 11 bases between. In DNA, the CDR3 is TGTGCCAGCAGTCCCACCGGGGTAGCCAAAAACATTCAGTACTTC. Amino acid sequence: CASSPTGVAKNIQYF.

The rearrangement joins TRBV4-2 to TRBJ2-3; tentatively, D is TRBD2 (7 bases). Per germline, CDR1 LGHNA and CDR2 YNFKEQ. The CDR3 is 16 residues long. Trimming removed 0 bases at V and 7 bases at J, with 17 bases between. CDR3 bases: TGTGCCAGCAGCCAAGATGTGGCGGGGGCTCGGCATACGCAGTATTTT. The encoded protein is CASSQDVAGARHTQYF.

The CDR3 region has the DNA TGTGCCACCAGCAGGACAGGGCCTTCTGCCGACCGAAAAAACTATGGCTACACCTTC. Translation gives CATSRTGPSADRKNYGYTF. The chain uses TRBV15 and TRBJ1-2; 7 nucleotides line up with TRBD1. This CDR3 comprises 19 residues. Germline loops: CDR1 LNHNV, CDR2 YYDKDF (reference sequence). J gave up 2 bases and V 3 bases, and 18 bases lay outside the gene matches. Full variable domain (missing parts from reference TRBV15 and TRBJ1-2): DAMVIQNPRYQVTQFGKPVTLSCSQTLNHNVMYWYQQKSSQAPKLLFHYYDKDFNNEADTPDNFQSRRPNTSFCFLDIRSPGLGDTAMYLCATSRTGPSADRKNYGYTFGSGTRLTVV.

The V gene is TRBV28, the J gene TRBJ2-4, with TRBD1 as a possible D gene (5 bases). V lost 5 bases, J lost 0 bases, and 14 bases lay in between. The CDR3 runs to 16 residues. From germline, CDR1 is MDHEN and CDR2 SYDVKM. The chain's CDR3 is CASSPETELAKNIQYF. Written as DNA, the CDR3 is TGTGCCAGCAGTCCCGAGACAGAGCTAGCCAAAAACATTCAGTACTTC.

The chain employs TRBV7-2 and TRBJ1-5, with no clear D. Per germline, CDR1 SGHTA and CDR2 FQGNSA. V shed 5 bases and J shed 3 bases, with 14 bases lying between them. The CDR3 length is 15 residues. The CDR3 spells CASSPRTATNQPQHF. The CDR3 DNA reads TGTGCCAGCAGCCCGAGGACGGCAACCAATCAGCCCCAGCATTTT.

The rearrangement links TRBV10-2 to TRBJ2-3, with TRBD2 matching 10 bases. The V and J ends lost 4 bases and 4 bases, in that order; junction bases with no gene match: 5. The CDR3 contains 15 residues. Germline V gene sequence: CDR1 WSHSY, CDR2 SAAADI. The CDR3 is CASSGGTSVPDTQYF. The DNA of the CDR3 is TGCGCCAGCAGTGGAGGGACTAGCGTCCCAGATACGCAGTATTTT.

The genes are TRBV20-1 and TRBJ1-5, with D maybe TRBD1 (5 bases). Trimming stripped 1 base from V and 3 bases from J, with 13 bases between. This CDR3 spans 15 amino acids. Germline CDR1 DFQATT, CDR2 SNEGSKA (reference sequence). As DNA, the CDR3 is TGCAGTGCTAGAGGGCCCCGGGGGGACAATCAGCCCCAGCATTTT. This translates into CSARGPRGDNQPQHF.

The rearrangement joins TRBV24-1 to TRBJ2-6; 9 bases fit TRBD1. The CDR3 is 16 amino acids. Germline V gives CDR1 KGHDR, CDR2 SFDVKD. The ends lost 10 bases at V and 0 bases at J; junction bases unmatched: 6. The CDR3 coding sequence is TGTGCCACGTCGGACAGGGGATTCTCTGGGGCCAACGTCCTGACTTTC. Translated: CATSDRGFSGANVLTF.

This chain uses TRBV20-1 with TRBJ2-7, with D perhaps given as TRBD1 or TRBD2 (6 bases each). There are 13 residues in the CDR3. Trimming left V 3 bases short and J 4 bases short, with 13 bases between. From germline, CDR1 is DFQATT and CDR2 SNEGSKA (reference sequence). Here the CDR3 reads CSASPRGRYEQYF. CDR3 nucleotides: TGCAGTGCTAGTCCCCGGGGGCGTTACGAGCAGTACTTC.

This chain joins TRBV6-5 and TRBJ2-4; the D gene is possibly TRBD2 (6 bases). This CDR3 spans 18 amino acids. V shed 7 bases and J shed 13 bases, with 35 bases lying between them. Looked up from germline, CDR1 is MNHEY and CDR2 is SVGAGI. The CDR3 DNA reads TGTGCCAGCAACTACTTCCTCCCCGGACCTTCGGCGTGGGAGGAGCAGTACTTC. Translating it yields CASNYFLPGPSAWEEQYF.

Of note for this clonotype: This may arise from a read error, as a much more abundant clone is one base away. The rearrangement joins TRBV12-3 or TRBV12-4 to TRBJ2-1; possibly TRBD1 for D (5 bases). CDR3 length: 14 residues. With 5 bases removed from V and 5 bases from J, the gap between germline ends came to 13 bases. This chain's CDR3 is CASSVRGSNNEQFF. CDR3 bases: TGTGCCAGCAGTGTAAGGGGCAGTAACAATGAGCAGTTCTTC.

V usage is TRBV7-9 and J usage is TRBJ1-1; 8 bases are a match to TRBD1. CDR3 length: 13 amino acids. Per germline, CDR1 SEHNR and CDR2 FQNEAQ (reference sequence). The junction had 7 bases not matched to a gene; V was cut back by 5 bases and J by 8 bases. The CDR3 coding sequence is TGTGCCAGCAGCCGGACAGGGCACGAAGAAGCTTTCTTT. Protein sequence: CASSRTGHEEAFF.

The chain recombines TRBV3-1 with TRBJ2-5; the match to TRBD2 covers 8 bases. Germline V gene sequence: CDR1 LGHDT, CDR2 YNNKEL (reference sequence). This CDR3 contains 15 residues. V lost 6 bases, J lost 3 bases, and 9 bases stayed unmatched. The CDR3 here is CASSPWGSGEETQYF. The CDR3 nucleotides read TGTGCCAGCAGTCCCTGGGGTAGCGGGGAAGAGACCCAGTACTTC.

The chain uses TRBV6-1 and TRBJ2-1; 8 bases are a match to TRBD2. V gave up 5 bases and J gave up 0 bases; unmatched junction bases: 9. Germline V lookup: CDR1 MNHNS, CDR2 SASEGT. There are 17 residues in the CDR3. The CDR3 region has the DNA TGTGCCAGCAGTCGATTTGGTGGGACTAGCTCCTACAATGAGCAGTTCTTC. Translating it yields CASSRFGGTSSYNEQFF.

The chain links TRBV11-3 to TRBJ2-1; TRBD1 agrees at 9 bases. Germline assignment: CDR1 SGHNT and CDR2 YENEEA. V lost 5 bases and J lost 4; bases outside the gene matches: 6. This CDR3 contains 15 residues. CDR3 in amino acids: CASSRDRDVYNEQFF. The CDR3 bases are TGTGCCAGCAGCCGGGACAGGGATGTTTACAATGAGCAGTTCTTC. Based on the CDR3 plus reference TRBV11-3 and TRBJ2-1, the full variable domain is EAGVVQSPRYKIIEKKQPVAFWCNPISGHNTLYWYLQNLGQGPELLIRYENEEAVDDSQLPKDRFSAERLKGVDSTLKIQPAELGDSAVYLCASSRDRDVYNEQFFGPGTRLTVL.